This passage covers 22 T cell receptor beta chains from one sample sequenced in a study of cytomegalovirus exposure and HLA in healthy donors. PCR amplification relied on 60 Vbeta primers (plus 13 Jbeta primers). Measured with immunoSEQ multiplex PCR; TCRdb has only the in-frame clones, and not every one. The repertoire holds around 280,000 clones, roughly 90% seen once, with roughly 2.3% in the top ten. The sequenced sample consisted of PBMCs. These receptors all come from a woman aged 18-29 years in good health and CMV-seronegative.

V usage is TRBV6-1 and J usage is TRBJ1-2; 8 bases line up with TRBD1. CDR1 is MNHNS, CDR2 SASEGT, per germline. The junction had 6 bases not matched to a gene; V was cut back by 2 bases and J by 4 bases. The CDR3 extends over 15 amino acids. CDR3 bases: TGTGCCAGCAGTGAAACCTGGACAGGGTTCTATGGCTACACCTTC. Protein sequence: CASSETWTGFYGYTF.

The J gene is TRBJ2-5, the V gene TRBV5-6, with D unresolved. The J call may be in error: the DNA end matches TRBJ2-7 better. This CDR3 is 13 amino acids long. The germline V gene encodes CDR1 SGHDT and CDR2 YYEEEE. Written as DNA, the CDR3 is TGTGCCAGCAGTTCATATCGCCTCTACGAGCAGTACTTC. It codes for CASSSYRLYEQYF.

This chain joins TRBV19 and TRBJ2-7, with D perhaps TRBD1 (6 bases). Germline V gene data show CDR1 as LNHDA and CDR2 as SQIVND (reference sequence). Trimming pared 5 bases from V and 0 bases from J, leaving 11 bases between. The CDR3 totals 14 residues. The CDR3 DNA is TGTGCCAGTAGTGGGACAACGATCTCCTACGAGCAGTACTTC. This codes for CASSGTTISYEQYF.

J is TRBJ1-2 and V is TRBV5-1; tentatively, D is TRBD1 (6 bases). Trimming cost V 4 bases and J 2 bases, with 12 bases left between them. The V gene's germline CDR1 is SGHRS and CDR2 YFSETQ. CDR3 length: 14 amino acids. The CDR3 DNA is TGCGCCAGCAGCACCCAGACAGGCAACTATGGCTACACCTTC. As protein: CASSTQTGNYGYTF. The full variable domain, with the rest looked up from reference TRBV5-1 and TRBJ1-2, is KAGVTQTPRYLIKTRGQQVTLSCSPISGHRSVSWYQQTPGQGLQFLFEYFSETQRNKGNFPGRFSGRQFSNSRSEMNVSTLELGDSALYLCASSTQTGNYGYTFGSGTRLTVV.

In the case of this clone: A read error may produce the germline difference seen at one junction end. The rearrangement links TRBV5-4 to TRBJ2-3; 7 bases map to TRBD1. Germline values: CDR1 SGHNT, CDR2 YYREEE (reference sequence). This CDR3 is built from 17 residues. This chain's CDR3 is CASSVPGQYSFTDMQYF. In DNA, the CDR3 is TGTGCCAGCAGCGTCCCGGGACAGTATAGTTTCACAGATATGCAGTATTTT.

Only one count was recorded for this clone. This sequence joins TRBV4-2 and TRBJ2-3; 8 bases line up with TRBD1. Unmatched junction bases numbered 16, after V lost 3 bases and J lost 5 bases. Germline V gives CDR1 LGHNA, CDR2 YNFKEQ. The CDR3 is 18 residues long. This CDR3 reads CASSHPLGSQGGLDTQYF. CDR3 in DNA: TGTGCCAGCAGCCACCCGTTAGGGTCACAGGGGGGATTAGATACGCAGTATTTT.

The genes are TRBV5-1 and TRBJ1-6; maybe TRBD1 (6 bases). Germline CDR1 is SGHRS and CDR2 is YFSETQ. V was cut by 3 bases and J by 6 bases, with 13 bases left in between. This CDR3 spans 15 amino acids. CDR3 coding DNA: TGCGCCAGCAGCTCTCGGGACACCATTAATTCACCCCTCCACTTT. As protein: CASSSRDTINSPLHF.

The chain joins TRBV5-1 to TRBJ1-4; possibly TRBD1 for D (5 bases). V was clipped by 0 bases and J by 8 bases, with 14 bases between them. The CDR3 runs 15 residues. Per germline, CDR1 SGHRS and CDR2 YFSETQ. The CDR3 DNA is TGCGCCAGCAGCTTGGGGGGTATGGGGGGAGAAAAACTGTTTTTT. Translated, it gives CASSLGGMGGEKLFF.

The genes are TRBV5-4 and TRBJ2-2, with 7 bases lining up with TRBD1. The CDR3 runs 15 residues. The J segment lost 1 base and the V segment lost 4 bases, leaving 4 bases of the junction unmatched. CDR1 is SGHNT and CDR2 is YYREEE in the germline V gene (reference sequence). CDR3 in DNA: TGTGCCAGCAGCAGGGGACAGTGGAACACCGGGGAGCTGTTTTTT. Its translation is CASSRGQWNTGELFF.

V usage is TRBV9 and J usage is TRBJ1-3; D is unclear. Looked up from germline, CDR1 is SGDLS and CDR2 is YYNGEE. The CDR3 consists of 17 residues. V lost 0 bases and J 0 bases, leaving 13 bases between the germline ends. For the CDR3, the DNA is TGTGCCAGCAGCGTAGCCGCCTCTCATAGCTCTGGAAACACCATATATTTT. Its protein product is CASSVAASHSSGNTIYF. Full variable domain (remainder filled in from reference TRBV9 and TRBJ1-3): DSGVTQTPKHLITATGQRVTLRCSPRSGDLSVYWYQQSLDQGLQFLIQYYNGEERAKGNILERFSAQQFPDLHSELNLSSLELGDSALYFCASSVAASHSSGNTIYFGEGSWLTVV.

This rearrangement joins TRBV9 to TRBJ1-1; a possible D gene is TRBD1 (6 bases). Germline CDR1 reads SGDLS; CDR2 reads YYNGEE. This CDR3 contains 14 residues. V was clipped by 4 bases and J by 5 bases, with 15 bases between them. CDR3 coding DNA: TGTGCCAGCAGCCCTCCAGGGGCTCGGACTGAAGCTTTCTTT. Residues: CASSPPGARTEAFF.

CDR3 sequence: CASSEYPGQLGGYTF. The CDR3 nucleotides are TGTGCCAGCAGTGAATACCCAGGCCAACTGGGTGGCTACACCTTC. J is TRBJ1-2 and V is TRBV2; the D is unclear. V lost 2 bases, J lost 7 bases, and 17 bases lay in between. This CDR3 has 15 residues. Germline values: CDR1 SNHLY, CDR2 FYNNEI.

This sequence joins TRBV5-1 and TRBJ2-5, with 8 bases matching TRBD2. Germline V lookup: CDR1 SGHRS, CDR2 YFSETQ. The CDR3 totals 14 residues. After removal of 6 bases from V and 2 bases from J, the junction contained 6 bases not matched to a gene. CDR3 loop: CASMVPGGQETQYF. The DNA of the CDR3 is TGCGCCAGCATGGTTCCGGGGGGGCAAGAGACCCAGTACTTC.

This chain uses TRBV4-2 with TRBJ1-1; tentative D call: TRBD1 (5 bases). CDR1 LGHNA and CDR2 YNFKEQ come from the germline V gene. CDR3 size: 17 residues. The V gene lost 0 bases and the J gene lost 0 bases, with 14 bases spanning the gap. The CDR3: CASSQDGPGGMNTEAFF. CDR3 in DNA: TGTGCCAGCAGCCAAGATGGGCCGGGGGGGATGAACACTGAAGCTTTCTTT.

V is TRBV6-1 and J is TRBJ2-2; 8 positions agree with TRBD1. This CDR3 is built from 14 residues. Trimming at V came to 9 bases and at J to 5 bases, leaving 8 bases not matched to a gene. Germline CDR1 MNHNS, CDR2 SASEGT. CDR3 DNA: TGTGCCAGTCATCAGGGGGCTCGGACCGGGGAGCTGTTTTTT. This translates into CASHQGARTGELFF.

The DNA for the CDR3 is TGTGCCAGCAGCTCGACCCCCTCGGGGGAGCAGTACTTC. Translation: CASSSTPSGEQYF. The rearrangement joins TRBV5-4 to TRBJ2-7; TRBD2 might be the D (5 bases). Trimming left V 3 bases short and J 7 bases short, with 14 bases between. CDR3 length: 13 amino acids. Germline V gene lookup returns CDR1 SGHNT and CDR2 YYREEE (reference sequence).

The chain couples TRBV10-3 to TRBJ2-5, with D possibly matching TRBD1 (7 bases). V lost 10 bases and J 5 bases, leaving 14 bases between the germline ends. The germline CDR1 and CDR2 sequences are ENHRY and SYGVKD. This CDR3 is 12 amino acids long. The CDR3 spells CATRQGGETQYF. For the CDR3, the DNA is TGTGCCACGAGACAGGGAGGCGAGACCCAGTACTTC.

In its sample, this clone was seen once. The chain links TRBV6-1 to TRBJ1-1; 9 nucleotides agree with TRBD1. Germline V gives CDR1 MNHNS, CDR2 SASEGT. Trimming took 9 bases from V and 4 from J; bases not matched to a gene: 9. This CDR3 has 14 amino acids. This chain's CDR3 is CASRYTGGITEAFF. The CDR3 DNA sequence: TGTGCCAGTCGGTATACAGGGGGCATCACTGAAGCTTTCTTT.

The rearrangement joins TRBV5-4 to TRBJ1-2; TRBD1 matches 7 bases. The CDR3 sequence is 15 residues long. CDR1 SGHNT and CDR2 YYREEE come from the germline V gene (reference sequence). V was clipped by 0 bases and J by 5 bases; unmatched bases: 7. As DNA, the CDR3 is TGTGCCAGCAGCTTGGCTGAGGGGGCGGTATATGGCTACACCTTC. Its translation is CASSLAEGAVYGYTF.

The rearrangement links TRBV30 to TRBJ1-3, with a weak D call TRBD1 (5 bases). Looked up from germline, CDR1 is GTSNPN and CDR2 is SVGIG (reference sequence). The CDR3 extends over 14 amino acids. Trimming took off 1 base at V and 4 bases at J, with 11 bases between the two ends. This CDR3 reads CAWSGAGRGNTIYF. In nucleotides, the CDR3 is TGTGCCTGGAGTGGGGCAGGGAGGGGAAACACCATATATTTT.

CDR3 sequence (DNA): TGTGCCAGCAGCTTAGAATTGGGCCTCCAAGAGACCCAGTACTTC. This codes for CASSLELGLQETQYF. The chain couples TRBV11-2 to TRBJ2-5; D gene ambiguous. Germline CDR1 SGHAT, CDR2 FQNNGV. The CDR3 has 15 amino acids. V lost 0 bases and J 1 base, leaving 9 bases between the germline ends.

The chain combines TRBV5-1 with TRBJ2-2; the D gene is possibly TRBD2 (8 bases). V lost 5 bases and J 0 bases, leaving 14 bases between the germline ends. The CDR3 sequence is 16 residues long. CDR1 is SGHRS, CDR2 YFSETQ, per germline. CDR3 residues: CASRRGDSANTGELFF. In DNA form, the CDR3 reads TGCGCCAGCAGGCGGGGGGACAGCGCGAACACCGGGGAGCTGTTTTTT.